The 23 T cell receptor beta chains below were found in one sample sequenced in a study of read filtering for tumor transcriptome and immune sequencing. This library used about 360 ng RNA and molecular barcoded adaptors spanning alpha/delta and beta/gamma chains. TCRdb ran MiXCR on the reads and lists one entry per CDR3 protein. This table holds some 39,000 distinct CDR3 sequences, approximately 14% found once. Material: a population of CD138-negative cells sorted from bone marrow. The receptors stem from a donor aged 40 or over with multiple myeloma.

This clonotype came up once. V is TRBV20-1 and J is TRBJ1-5; maybe TRBD1 (5 bases). Between the trimmed V and J ends, which lost 0 bases and 7 bases, there was a span of 16 bases. Germline CDR1 is DFQATT and CDR2 is SNEGSKA (reference sequence). The length of the CDR3 is 15 residues. Written as DNA, the CDR3 is TGCAGTGCTAGAGATCATTTTCCCGGGACCCAGCCCCAGCATTTT. This gives the protein CSARDHFPGTQPQHF.

This clonotype was observed a few times. This may be a read error, as it is one base from a much larger clone. The chain combines TRBV7-2 with TRBJ2-3; TRBD2 aligns across 8 bases. Per the germline V gene, CDR1 is SGHTA and CDR2 is FQGNSA. CDR3 length: 12 residues. The CDR3 DNA follows: TGTGCCAGCAGCTCACTAGCGGATACGCAGGATTTT. This translates into CASSSLADTQDF.

To note about this clonotype: A read error is the likely source, as a far larger clone sits one nucleotide away. The CDR3 loop is CASSLTPGREQYF. The CDR3 region has the DNA TGTGCCAGCAGCTTAACCCCGGGACGCGAGCAGTACTTC. The genes are TRBV7-2 and TRBJ2-1; perhaps D is TRBD1 or TRBD2 (5 bases each). With the DNA end fitting TRBJ2-7 better, the J assignment may be wrong. Germline-derived CDR1 and CDR2 are SGHTA and FQGNSA. The CDR3 contains 13 residues.

This clonotype came up many times. The chain uses TRBV10-3 and TRBJ2-1, with 8 positions matching TRBD1. The CDR3 is 15 residues long. Per the germline V gene, CDR1 is ENHRY and CDR2 is SYGVKD. The J segment lost 4 bases and the V segment lost 6 bases, leaving 8 bases of the junction unmatched. DNA of the CDR3: TGTGCCATCAGGGCCGGGACAGGATATTACAATGAGCAGTTCTTC. Its protein product is CAIRAGTGYYNEQFF.

This clonotype showed up many times. The V call is TRBV3-1, the J call TRBJ2-5; maybe TRBD2 (6 bases). CDR1 and CDR2 (germline): LGHDT, YNNKEL (reference sequence). CDR3 length: 14 residues. The V gene lost 7 bases and the J gene lost 2 bases, with 14 bases spanning the gap. CDR3 in amino acids: CASKGAGSQETQYF. The CDR3, as DNA: TGTGCCAGCAAAGGGGCGGGGTCTCAAGAGACCCAGTACTTC.

This clonotype has ten or more counts. The J gene is TRBJ1-2, the V gene TRBV5-1; a weak D match, TRBD1 (6 bases). The V gene lost 4 bases and the J gene lost 8 bases, with 15 bases spanning the gap. Germline V gene lookup returns CDR1 SGHRS and CDR2 YFSETQ. The CDR3 consists of 13 residues. The CDR3 coding sequence is TGCGCCAGCAGCCCCGGGGGCGTCGGCGGCTACACCTTC. It codes for CASSPGGVGGYTF.

In its sample, this clonotype was seen a few times. This may stem from a read error, because a much larger clone lies one nucleotide away. The chain carries TRBV7-9 and TRBJ1-1; TRBD1 matches at 7 bases. The CDR3 totals 14 residues. Looked up from germline, CDR1 is SEHNR and CDR2 is FQNEAQ (reference sequence). CDR3: CASSYQGGNTGAFF. The DNA for the CDR3 is TGTGCCAGCAGCTACCAGGGGGGGAACACTGGAGCTTTCTTT. Drawing the rest from reference TRBV7-9 and TRBJ1-1, the complete variable domain is DTGVSQNPRHKITKRGQNVTFRCDPISEHNRLYWYRQTLGQGPEFLTYFQNEAQLEKSRLLSDRFSAERPKGSFSTLEIQRTEQGDSAMYLCASSYQGGNTGAFFGQGTRLTVV.

The chain employs TRBV27 and TRBJ2-7; no reliable D call. The CDR3 covers 14 residues. The ends were cut back, 6 bases at V and 0 bases at J, with 12 bases in the middle. Germline V gives CDR1 MNHEY, CDR2 SMNVEV (reference sequence). The CDR3 here is CASSGRPDSYEQYF. CDR3 DNA: TGTGCCAGCAGCGGCAGGCCCGACTCCTACGAGCAGTACTTC.

This clonotype was recorded at least ten times. The chain combines TRBV7-6 with TRBJ2-7; 8 nucleotides match TRBD2. This CDR3 contains 13 residues. CDR1 is SGHVS and CDR2 is FNYEAQ in the germline V gene. V lost 2 bases and J lost 9; bases outside the gene matches: 6. The CDR3 protein is CASSLLQRGLQYF. The DNA for the CDR3 is TGTGCCAGCAGCTTACTCCAGCGGGGGTTGCAGTACTTC.

This clonotype was seen ten or more times. J is TRBJ1-1 and V is TRBV29-1; 8 nucleotides align to TRBD1. The CDR3 is 14 amino acids. V lost 3 bases to trimming and J lost 10 bases; unmatched junction nucleotides: 13. Looked up from germline, CDR1 is SQVTM and CDR2 is ANQGSEA. This CDR3 reads CSVDPPGGSLGAFF. CDR3 DNA: TGCAGCGTTGACCCCCCAGGGGGCAGCTTAGGAGCTTTCTTT.

There are many counts of this clonotype. The V call is TRBV3-1, the J call TRBJ1-1; D is unclear. CDR1 is LGHDT, CDR2 YNNKEL, per germline (reference sequence). The ends were cut back, 3 bases at V and 4 bases at J, with 18 bases in the middle. There are 16 residues in the CDR3. This CDR3 is CASSQGGGGRGTEAFF. The DNA of the CDR3 is TGTGCCAGCAGCCAGGGAGGAGGAGGACGGGGCACTGAAGCTTTCTTT.

This clonotype was observed many times. The genes are TRBV7-9 and TRBJ2-5, with D perhaps assigned TRBD1 or TRBD2 (5 bases each). This CDR3 region has 15 residues. Trimming removed 0 bases at V and 1 base at J, with 9 bases between. Germline V gene data show CDR1 as SEHNR and CDR2 as FQNEAQ (reference sequence). CDR3 residues: CASSLALGVQETQYF. The CDR3 coding sequence is TGTGCCAGCAGCTTAGCGCTGGGGGTCCAAGAGACCCAGTACTTC.

This clonotype was seen repeatedly, ten times or more. The gene calls are TRBV20-1 and TRBJ1-1; D not certain. There are 14 residues in the CDR3. Germline CDR1 and CDR2: DFQATT and SNEGSKA (reference sequence). V dropped 6 bases and J dropped 2 bases, with 16 bases sitting between them. CDR3 DNA sequence: TGCAGTGCCTCGACGGGCGAACGAAACACTGAAGCTTTCTTT. Its protein is CSASTGERNTEAFF.

This clonotype was seen ten or more times. The chain couples TRBV6-2 or TRBV6-3 to TRBJ2-7; the D gene is possibly TRBD1 (6 bases). Germline assignment: CDR1 MNHEY and CDR2 SVGEGT. Deletions cut 2 bases from V and 5 bases from J, with 7 bases between. CDR3 length: 12 amino acids. The CDR3 DNA reads TGTGCCAGCAGTTACCACAGGGACGAGCAGTACTTC. Encoded protein: CASSYHRDEQYF.

This clonotype was found many times. The chain links TRBV24-1 to TRBJ2-5; 9 bases align to TRBD1. This CDR3 is built from 15 residues. Losses at the gene ends were 2 bases for V and 5 bases for J; bases not matched to a gene: 5. Germline values: CDR1 KGHDR, CDR2 SFDVKD. The CDR3 DNA reads TGTGCCACCAGTGATTCGGGACAGGGAGAGGAGACCCAGTACTTC. Protein: CATSDSGQGEETQYF.

This clonotype was observed many times. V and J are TRBV4-1 and TRBJ1-1; TRBD1 is a possible D gene (6 bases). Germline V gene lookup returns CDR1 MGHRA and CDR2 YSYEKL. Trimming removed 6 bases at V and 4 bases at J, with 15 bases between. This CDR3 is built from 14 residues. CDR3 residues: CASRSDRGGTEAFF. In nucleotides, the CDR3 is TGCGCCAGCAGATCGGACAGAGGGGGCACTGAAGCTTTCTTT.

A remark on this clonotype: A much larger clone differs by one base, so this may be a read error. The CDR3 spells CASRQTEGNQPQHF. CDR3 coding DNA: TGTGCCAGCAGGCAGACGGAAGGGAATCAGCCCCAGCATTTT. J is TRBJ1-5 and V is TRBV28; D unresolved. Trimming stripped 6 bases from V and 4 bases from J, with 13 bases between. Per the germline V gene, CDR1 is MDHEN and CDR2 is SYDVKM. The CDR3 consists of 14 residues.

There are many counts of this clonotype. The genes are TRBV2 and TRBJ2-5, with 7 bases aligning to TRBD1. The germline gives CDR1 SNHLY, CDR2 FYNNEI. With 5 bases clipped from V and 5 bases from J, the junction kept 11 bases outside the gene matches. This CDR3 comprises 15 residues. As DNA, the CDR3 is TGTGCCAGCAGTAAGGACAGGAGGCTGGTGGAGACCCAGTACTTC. Its protein is CASSKDRRLVETQYF.

This clonotype has at least ten counts. The chain links TRBV19 to TRBJ1-5; 7 bases line up with TRBD1. Germline V gene sequence: CDR1 LNHDA, CDR2 SQIVND (reference sequence). With V trimmed by 6 bases and J by 8 bases, 7 bases remained unmatched. The CDR3 totals 13 residues. CDR3 coding DNA: TGTGCCAGTAGCGGACAGGATGTTAAGCCCCAGCATTTT. Protein sequence: CASSGQDVKPQHF.

There are a few counts of this clonotype. The chain links TRBV2 to TRBJ1-1; TRBD1 is a possible D gene (6 bases). Germline V CDR1 and CDR2: SNHLY, FYNNEI. Between the trimmed V and J ends, which lost 6 bases and 11 bases, there was a span of 16 bases. This CDR3 comprises 12 residues. The CDR3 loop is CASRLQGRDAFF. The CDR3 DNA reads as TGTGCCAGCAGGTTACAGGGAAGAGACGCTTTCTTT.

This clonotype was detected ten times or more. This chain joins TRBV5-1 and TRBJ2-3, with D unresolved. The CDR3 runs 13 residues. V was trimmed by 6 bases and J by 0 bases, leaving 8 bases between them. CDR1 is SGHRS, CDR2 YFSETQ, per germline. The CDR3 nucleotides are TGCGCCAGCAAAAGGGTTAGCACAGATACGCAGTATTTT. It translates to CASKRVSTDTQYF.

Comment on this clonotype: Possible read error: a much larger clone is one base away. Without the conserved terminal phenylalanine or tryptophan, this CDR3 likely stems from a read error. The rearrangement links TRBV20-1 to TRBJ1-1; the match to TRBD1 covers 7 bases. CDR3 length equals 13 residues. The trim removed 5 bases at V and 4 bases at J, leaving 7 bases unmatched. Germline CDR1 and CDR2: DFQATT and SNEGSKA (reference sequence). In nucleotides, the CDR3 is TGCAGTGCTCGTCGCGACAGGGCCACTGAAGCTTTCCTT. Its translation: CSARRDRATEAFL.

This clonotype has at least ten counts. J is TRBJ2-3 and V is TRBV12-3 or TRBV12-4; 8 bases fit TRBD2. Losses at the gene ends were 3 bases for V and 2 bases for J; bases not matched to a gene: 7. The CDR3 runs 16 residues. In nucleotides, the CDR3 is TGTGCCAGCAGTTTCGGGCTAGCGGGTACCACAGATACGCAGTATTTT. Translation: CASSFGLAGTTDTQYF.